Listed here are 27 T cell receptor beta chains from one sample, sequenced in a study of neoadjuvant anti-PD-1 for oral cavity cancer. The repertoire was sequenced with immunoSEQ multiplex PCR; TCRdb's copy has only in-frame clones and lacks some. The data contain approximately 15,000 clones, 55% to 80% of them seen just once; the ten biggest clones take up roughly 2.2%. The sequenced sample was PBMCs, obtained before nivolumab (anti-PD-1) treatment. These receptor sequences come from a person between 35 and 79 years old with oral cavity squamous cell carcinoma.

V usage is TRBV7-6 and J usage is TRBJ2-1; TRBD1 agrees at 10 bases. J gave up 7 bases and V 0 bases, and 3 bases lay outside the gene matches. Germline V gives CDR1 SGHVS, CDR2 FNYEAQ. The CDR3 covers 15 residues. The CDR3 spells CASSLAGTGVNEQFF. Written as DNA, the CDR3 is TGTGCCAGCAGCTTAGCCGGGACAGGGGTTAATGAGCAGTTCTTC.

This rearrangement joins TRBV11-2 to TRBJ2-1, with a possible D match to TRBD2 (6 bases). The germline V and J ends were trimmed by 5 bases and 2 bases, with 7 bases remaining between them. Germline V gene data show CDR1 as SGHAT and CDR2 as FQNNGV. There are 13 residues in the CDR3. The CDR3 nucleotides are TGTGCCAGCAGCCCGGGGGCCTACAATGAGCAGTTCTTC. Translating gives CASSPGAYNEQFF. Drawing the rest from reference TRBV11-2 and TRBJ2-1, the complete variable domain is EAGVAQSPRYKIIEKRQSVAFWCNPISGHATLYWYQQILGQGPKLLIQFQNNGVVDDSQLPKDRFSAERLKGVDSTLKIQPAKLEDSAVYLCASSPGAYNEQFFGPGTRLTVL.

This clone was observed a handful of times. This sequence joins TRBV19 and TRBJ1-3; D unresolved. Germline assignment: CDR1 LNHDA and CDR2 SQIVND (reference sequence). The V and J ends lost 7 bases and 0 bases respectively, with 13 bases between them. This CDR3 is 15 amino acids long. The CDR3 DNA reads as TGTGCCAGTACTCTCGGGCCAAGCTCTGGAAACACCATATATTTT. Its translation is CASTLGPSSGNTIYF.

The chain recombines TRBV29-1 with TRBJ2-2; 8 positions agree with TRBD2. With V trimmed by 7 bases and J by 0 bases, 10 bases remained unmatched. The germline CDR1 and CDR2 sequences are SQVTM and ANQGSEA. CDR3 length: 16 residues. This CDR3 is CSALGGAGSNTGELFF. As DNA, the CDR3 is TGCAGCGCCCTCGGGGGGGCAGGTTCGAACACCGGGGAGCTGTTTTTT.

V and J are TRBV29-1 and TRBJ2-1, with 10 bases aligning to TRBD2. With 7 bases clipped from V and 3 bases from J, the junction kept 6 bases outside the gene matches. Germline V gene sequence: CDR1 SQVTM, CDR2 ANQGSEA. The CDR3 runs 14 residues. The CDR3 loop reads CSGSGGAFYNEQFF. For the CDR3, the DNA is TGCAGCGGAAGCGGGGGGGCCTTCTACAATGAGCAGTTCTTC.

This clone has a single count. CDR3 residues: CASSTGQAVLFTQYF. The CDR3 coding sequence is TGCGCCAGCAGCACCGGACAGGCGGTCCTGTTTACCCAGTACTTC. This chain connects TRBV5-1 to TRBJ2-5; 7 nucleotides line up with TRBD1. The V gene end was trimmed by 4 bases and the J gene end by 8 bases; junction bases not matched to a gene: 14. This CDR3 is built from 15 residues. Per germline, CDR1 SGHRS and CDR2 YFSETQ.

The gene calls are TRBV13 and TRBJ2-7, with 9 bases aligning to TRBD1. Germline V gene lookup returns CDR1 PRHDT and CDR2 FYEKMQ (reference sequence). V was clipped by 0 bases and J by 11 bases; unmatched bases: 11. The CDR3 spans 15 residues. The DNA of the CDR3 is TGTGCCAGCAGCTTAGGGAGACAGGGGGTTCTGGAGGAGTACTTC. This encodes CASSLGRQGVLEEYF.

This clone was seen a single time. The chain couples TRBV2 to TRBJ2-7; a weak D match, TRBD2 (5 bases). Germline lookup yields CDR1 SNHLY and CDR2 FYNNEI. The CDR3 covers 15 residues. Trimming left V 2 bases short and J 2 bases short, with 13 bases between. The CDR3 reads CASSEILAQAYEQYF. The CDR3 DNA is TGTGCCAGCAGTGAAATCCTAGCTCAGGCCTACGAGCAGTACTTC.

The CDR3 sequence: CASGGGAGGVGYEQFF. Here the CDR3 DNA reads TGTGCCAGTGGAGGGGGAGCGGGAGGGGTAGGCTATGAGCAGTTCTTC. The chain uses TRBV25-1 and TRBJ2-1, with 10 bases lining up with TRBD2. Per the germline V gene, CDR1 is MGHDK and CDR2 is SYGVNS. The CDR3 covers 16 residues. The junction had 16 bases not matched to a gene; V was cut back by 9 bases and J by 8 bases.

The V call is TRBV6-1, the J call TRBJ2-7, with 7 bases aligning to TRBD2. Trimming cost V 2 bases and J 6 bases; bases outside gene matches: 7. Germline CDR1 and CDR2: MNHNS and SASEGT. The CDR3 consists of 14 residues. The CDR3 loop is CASSERGRVREQYF. The CDR3 DNA reads as TGTGCCAGCAGTGAAAGAGGGAGGGTACGCGAGCAGTACTTC.

There are a few counts of this clone. This chain joins TRBV11-2 and TRBJ2-7; no clear D. Per germline, CDR1 SGHAT and CDR2 FQNNGV. The CDR3 sequence is 11 residues long. The V and J ends lost 5 bases and 3 bases respectively, with 5 bases between them. CDR3 DNA sequence: TGTGCCAGCAGCCCGGACTACGAGCAGTACTTC. It translates to CASSPDYEQYF.

The chain links TRBV6-4 to TRBJ2-1, with 9 bases aligning to TRBD2. The CDR3 spans 14 residues. V dropped 6 bases and J dropped 4; count of bases not matched to a gene: 4. Per the germline V gene, CDR1 is MRHNA and CDR2 is SNTAGT. The CDR3 DNA reads TGTGCCAGCAGAGTCCTAGCGGGGTACAATGAGCAGTTCTTC. This codes for CASRVLAGYNEQFF.

This clone has only a few counts. The chain combines TRBV5-1 with TRBJ1-6; 9 bases agree with TRBD1. V shed 3 bases, J shed 0 bases, and the junction held 10 bases outside the gene matches. The length of the CDR3 is 19 residues. Germline V gives CDR1 SGHRS, CDR2 YFSETQ. The CDR3 loop reads CASSSRRTGDGSYNSPLHF. The CDR3 DNA reads as TGCGCCAGCAGCTCCCGAAGGACAGGGGACGGCTCCTATAATTCACCCCTCCACTTT. Full variable domain (outside the CDR3, taken from reference TRBV5-1 and TRBJ1-6): KAGVTQTPRYLIKTRGQQVTLSCSPISGHRSVSWYQQTPGQGLQFLFEYFSETQRNKGNFPGRFSGRQFSNSRSEMNVSTLELGDSALYLCASSSRRTGDGSYNSPLHFGNGTRLTVT.

The chain is built from TRBV7-2 and TRBJ2-5; 7 positions match TRBD2. Germline trimming cut 3 bases from V and 4 bases from J; bases unmatched to any gene: 2. The germline gives CDR1 SGHTA, CDR2 FQGNSA. The length of the CDR3 is 13 residues. CDR3 bases: TGTGCCAGCAGCTTGAGCGGGGTAGAGACCCAGTACTTC. This encodes CASSLSGVETQYF.

This chain uses TRBV5-5 with TRBJ2-2; TRBD2 might be the D (6 bases). V gave up 1 base and J gave up 6 bases, with 10 bases separating them. Germline-derived CDR1 and CDR2 are SGHKS and YYEKEE (reference sequence). The CDR3 contains 14 residues. The CDR3 DNA sequence: TGTGCCAGCAGCTTGACGGGGGACCCCGGGGAGCTGTTTTTT. It translates to CASSLTGDPGELFF.

The chain carries TRBV15 and TRBJ1-2, with 8 bases that match TRBD1. This CDR3 contains 13 residues. Per germline, CDR1 LNHNV and CDR2 YYDKDF (reference sequence). V was clipped by 5 bases and J by 4 bases; unmatched bases: 3. CDR3 coding DNA: TGTGCCACCAGCCTGGGACAGGTCTATGGCTACACCTTC. Protein sequence: CATSLGQVYGYTF. Complete variable domain (other parts from reference TRBV15 and TRBJ1-2): DAMVIQNPRYQVTQFGKPVTLSCSQTLNHNVMYWYQQKSSQAPKLLFHYYDKDFNNEADTPDNFQSRRPNTSFCFLDIRSPGLGDTAMYLCATSLGQVYGYTFGSGTRLTVV.

The V call is TRBV5-1, the J call TRBJ1-4; the match to TRBD1 covers 7 bases. V trimming: 1 base; J trimming: 7 bases; junction bases outside the gene matches: 7. The CDR3 spans 15 residues. Per germline, CDR1 SGHRS and CDR2 YFSETQ. This CDR3 is CASSLLGQLGEKLFF. DNA of the CDR3: TGCGCCAGCAGCTTGTTGGGACAGTTAGGTGAAAAACTGTTTTTT.

The chain carries TRBV6-1 and TRBJ2-7; 10 bases agree with TRBD2. V lost 2 bases to trimming and J lost 6 bases; unmatched junction nucleotides: 10. The CDR3 runs 16 residues. Germline-derived CDR1 and CDR2 are MNHNS and SASEGT. CDR3 in amino acids: CASSERLAGNGGEQYF. DNA for the CDR3: TGTGCCAGCAGTGAAAGACTAGCGGGCAACGGGGGCGAGCAGTACTTC.

This clone has more than one count but fewer than ten. The chain is built from TRBV25-1 and TRBJ1-2, with TRBD1 matching over 7 bases. The CDR3 runs 15 residues. Trimming at V came to 5 bases and at J to 4 bases, leaving 10 bases not matched to a gene. Germline V gives CDR1 MGHDK, CDR2 SYGVNS. The CDR3 region has the DNA TGTGCCAGCAGTTCCCGGGACAGCCTCCTCTATGGCTACACCTTC. Translating it yields CASSSRDSLLYGYTF.

This chain joins TRBV5-1 and TRBJ1-1, with D possibly being TRBD1 (6 bases). There are 14 residues in the CDR3. The germline CDR1 and CDR2 sequences are SGHRS and YFSETQ. The germline V and J ends were trimmed by 5 bases and 0 bases, with 11 bases remaining between them. The CDR3 sequence is CASSSGTMNTEAFF. The CDR3 nucleotides are TGCGCCAGCAGTTCCGGGACAATGAACACTGAAGCTTTCTTT.

This clone has just one count. The rearrangement uses TRBV4-2 and TRBJ2-7; 10 bases line up with TRBD2. CDR3 size: 17 residues. Looked up from germline, CDR1 is LGHNA and CDR2 is YNFKEQ. The J segment lost 7 bases and the V segment lost 1 base, leaving 13 bases of the junction unmatched. The CDR3 coding sequence is TGTGCCAGCAGCCAAGCACCTCCTAGCGGGAGATCAGGGGAGCAGTACTTC. Translating it yields CASSQAPPSGRSGEQYF.

The chain recombines TRBV5-1 with TRBJ1-2; 9 positions match TRBD1. The CDR3 runs to 14 residues. Germline CDR1 and CDR2: SGHRS and YFSETQ. Losses at the gene ends were 2 bases for V and 6 bases for J; bases not matched to a gene: 5. CDR3 nucleotide sequence: TGCGCCAGCAGCTTCACCGGGACAGGGAATGGCTACACCTTC. Protein: CASSFTGTGNGYTF.

The chain links TRBV6-5 to TRBJ2-1; 8 bases fit TRBD2. Germline CDR1 reads MNHEY; CDR2 reads SVGAGI. The ends lost 3 bases at V and 3 bases at J; junction bases unmatched: 4. The CDR3 is 15 amino acids. This CDR3 is CASSYYGGGYNEQFF. CDR3 nucleotide sequence: TGTGCCAGCAGTTATTACGGGGGGGGCTACAATGAGCAGTTCTTC.

V and J are TRBV19 and TRBJ1-2; D is undetermined. With 1 base removed from V and 4 bases from J, the gap between germline ends came to 10 bases. Germline-derived CDR1 and CDR2 are LNHDA and SQIVND (reference sequence). CDR3 size: 14 residues. The CDR3 protein is CASSIAEGGYGYTF. CDR3 in DNA: TGTGCCAGTAGTATAGCCGAGGGAGGCTATGGCTACACCTTC. The full variable domain, in which reference TRBV19 and TRBJ1-2 provide the parts outside the CDR3, is DGGITQSPKYLFRKEGQNVTLSCEQNLNHDAMYWYRQDPGQGLRLIYYSQIVNDFQKGDIAEGYSVSREKKESFPLTVTSAQKNPTAFYLCASSIAEGGYGYTFGSGTRLTVV.

The chain uses TRBV9 and TRBJ2-1; maybe TRBD2 (6 bases). Germline V CDR1 and CDR2: SGDLS, YYNGEE. V dropped 7 bases and J dropped 4 bases, with 15 bases sitting between them. CDR3 length: 14 residues. This CDR3 reads CASGPGTLYNEQFF. The CDR3, as DNA: TGTGCCAGCGGCCCCGGGACTCTTTACAATGAGCAGTTCTTC.

The rearrangement joins TRBV5-1 to TRBJ1-4; no reliable D call. The V end lost 4 bases, the J end lost 10 bases, and 17 bases lay between the germline ends. Per germline, CDR1 SGHRS and CDR2 YFSETQ. This CDR3 is built from 14 residues. CDR3 nucleotide sequence: TGCGCCAGCAGCGGTGATCGGCCAGGAGGAAAACTGTTTTTT. Translated: CASSGDRPGGKLFF.

V usage is TRBV11-2 and J usage is TRBJ2-5; D tentatively fits TRBD1 or TRBD2 (5 bases each). Germline V gene data show CDR1 as SGHAT and CDR2 as FQNNGV. Trimming shortened V by 5 bases and J by 3 bases, and 10 bases separated the two germline ends. The CDR3 consists of 13 residues. This CDR3 is CASSRQREETQYF. DNA for the CDR3: TGTGCCAGCAGCAGACAGAGGGAAGAGACCCAGTACTTC.